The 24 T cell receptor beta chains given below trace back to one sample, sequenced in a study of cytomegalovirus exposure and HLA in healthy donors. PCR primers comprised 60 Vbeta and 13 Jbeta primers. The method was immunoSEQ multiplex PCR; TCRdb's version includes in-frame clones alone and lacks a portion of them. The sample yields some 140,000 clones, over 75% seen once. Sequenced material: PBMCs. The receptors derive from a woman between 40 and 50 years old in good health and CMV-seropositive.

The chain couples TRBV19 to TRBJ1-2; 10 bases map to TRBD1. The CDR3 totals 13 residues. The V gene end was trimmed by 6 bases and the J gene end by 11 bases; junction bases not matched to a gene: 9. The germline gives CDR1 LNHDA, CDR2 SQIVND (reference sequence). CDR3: CASSPGQGVGYTF. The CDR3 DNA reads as TGTGCCAGTAGCCCCGGACAGGGGGTGGGGTACACCTTC.

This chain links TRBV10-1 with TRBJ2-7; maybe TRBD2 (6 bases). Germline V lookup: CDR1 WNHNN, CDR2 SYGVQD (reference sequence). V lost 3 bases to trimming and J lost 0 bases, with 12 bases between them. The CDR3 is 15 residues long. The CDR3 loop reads CASSDGSGYSYEQYF. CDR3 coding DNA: TGCGCCAGCAGTGATGGTAGCGGATACTCCTACGAGCAGTACTTC.

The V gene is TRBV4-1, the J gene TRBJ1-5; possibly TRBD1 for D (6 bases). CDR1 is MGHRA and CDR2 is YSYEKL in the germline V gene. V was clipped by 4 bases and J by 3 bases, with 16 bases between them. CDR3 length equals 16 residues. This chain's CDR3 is CASSPNEGVSNQPQHF. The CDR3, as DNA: TGCGCCAGCAGCCCTAATGAGGGGGTTTCCAATCAGCCCCAGCATTTT.

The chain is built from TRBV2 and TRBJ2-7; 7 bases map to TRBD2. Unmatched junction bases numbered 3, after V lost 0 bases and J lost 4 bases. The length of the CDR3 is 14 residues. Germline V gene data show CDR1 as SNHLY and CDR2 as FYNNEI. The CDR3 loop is CASSEAGGRYEQYF. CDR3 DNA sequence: TGTGCCAGCAGTGAAGCGGGAGGGCGGTACGAGCAGTACTTC. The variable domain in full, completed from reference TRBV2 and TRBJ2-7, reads EPEVTQTPSHQVTQMGQEVILRCVPISNHLYFYWYRQILGQKVEFLVSFYNNEISEKSEIFDDQFSVERPDGSNFTLKIRSTKLEDSAMYFCASSEAGGRYEQYFGPGTRLTVT.

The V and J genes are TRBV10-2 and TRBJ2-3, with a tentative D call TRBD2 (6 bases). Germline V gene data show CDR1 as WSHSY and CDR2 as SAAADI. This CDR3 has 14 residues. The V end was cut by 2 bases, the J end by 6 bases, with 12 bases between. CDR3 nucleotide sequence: TGCGCCAGCAGTGAGGGGCCTAGCGTTGATACGCAGTATTTT. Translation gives CASSEGPSVDTQYF.

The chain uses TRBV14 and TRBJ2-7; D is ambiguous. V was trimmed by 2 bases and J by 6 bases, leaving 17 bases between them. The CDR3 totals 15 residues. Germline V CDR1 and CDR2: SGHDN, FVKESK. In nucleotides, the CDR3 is TGTGCCAGCAGCCAACGTCGCCAGGCTGGCCTCGAGCAGTACTTC. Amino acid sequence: CASSQRRQAGLEQYF.

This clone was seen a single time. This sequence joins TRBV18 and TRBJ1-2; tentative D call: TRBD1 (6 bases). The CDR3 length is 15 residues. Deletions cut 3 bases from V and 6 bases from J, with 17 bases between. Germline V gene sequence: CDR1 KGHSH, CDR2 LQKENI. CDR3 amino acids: CASSPTTGFGDGYTF. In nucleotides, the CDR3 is TGTGCCAGCTCACCTACTACAGGGTTCGGAGATGGCTACACCTTC.

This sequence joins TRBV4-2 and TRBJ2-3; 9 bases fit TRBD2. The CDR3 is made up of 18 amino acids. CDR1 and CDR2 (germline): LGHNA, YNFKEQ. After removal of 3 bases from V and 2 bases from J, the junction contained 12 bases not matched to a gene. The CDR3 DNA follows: TGTGCCAGCAGCCAGACTTCATCTAGCGGGACCCACACAGATACGCAGTATTTT. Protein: CASSQTSSSGTHTDTQYF.

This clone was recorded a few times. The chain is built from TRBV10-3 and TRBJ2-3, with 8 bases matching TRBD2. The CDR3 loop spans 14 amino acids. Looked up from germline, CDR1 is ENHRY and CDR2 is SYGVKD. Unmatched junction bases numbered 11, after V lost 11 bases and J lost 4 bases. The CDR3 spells CAGSSGTPPDTQYF. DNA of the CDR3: TGTGCCGGGAGTAGCGGGACCCCCCCAGATACGCAGTATTTT.

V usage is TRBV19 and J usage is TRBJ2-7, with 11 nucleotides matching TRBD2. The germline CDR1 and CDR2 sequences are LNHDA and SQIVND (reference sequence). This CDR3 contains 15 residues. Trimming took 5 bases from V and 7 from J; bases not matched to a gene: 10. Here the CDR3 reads CASSVSGRALREQYF. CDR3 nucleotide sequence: TGTGCCAGTAGTGTTAGCGGGAGGGCCTTGCGGGAGCAGTACTTC.

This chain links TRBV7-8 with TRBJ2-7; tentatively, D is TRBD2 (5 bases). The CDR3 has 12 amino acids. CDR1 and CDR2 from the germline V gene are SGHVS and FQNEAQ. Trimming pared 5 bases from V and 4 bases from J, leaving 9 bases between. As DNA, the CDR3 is TGTGCCAGCAGCCCGAGGGAATACGAGCAGTACTTC. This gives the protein CASSPREYEQYF.

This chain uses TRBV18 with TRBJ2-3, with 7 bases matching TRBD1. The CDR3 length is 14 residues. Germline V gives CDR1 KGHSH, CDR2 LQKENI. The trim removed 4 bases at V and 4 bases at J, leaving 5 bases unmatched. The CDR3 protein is CASSRDRDPDTQYF. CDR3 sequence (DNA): TGTGCCAGCTCACGCGACAGGGACCCAGATACGCAGTATTTT.

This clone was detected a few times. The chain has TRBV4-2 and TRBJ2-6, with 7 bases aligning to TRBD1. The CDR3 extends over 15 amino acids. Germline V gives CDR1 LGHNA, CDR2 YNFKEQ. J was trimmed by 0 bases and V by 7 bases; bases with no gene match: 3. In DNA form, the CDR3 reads TGTGCCAGCACCAGACAGGGCTCTGGGGCCAACGTCCTGACTTTC. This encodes CASTRQGSGANVLTF.

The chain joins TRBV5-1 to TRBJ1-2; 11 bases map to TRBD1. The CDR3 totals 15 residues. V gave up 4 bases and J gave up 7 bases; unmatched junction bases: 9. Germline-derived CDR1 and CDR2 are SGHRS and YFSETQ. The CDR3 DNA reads TGCGCCAGCAGCCCTAACGGACAGGGGGCTCTTGGCTACACCTTC. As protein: CASSPNGQGALGYTF. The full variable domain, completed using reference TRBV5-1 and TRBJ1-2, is KAGVTQTPRYLIKTRGQQVTLSCSPISGHRSVSWYQQTPGQGLQFLFEYFSETQRNKGNFPGRFSGRQFSNSRSEMNVSTLELGDSALYLCASSPNGQGALGYTFGSGTRLTVV.

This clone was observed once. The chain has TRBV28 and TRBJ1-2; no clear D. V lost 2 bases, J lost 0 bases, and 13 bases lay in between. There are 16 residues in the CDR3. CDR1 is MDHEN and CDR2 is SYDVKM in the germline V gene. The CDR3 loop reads CASSLDGRITNYGYTF. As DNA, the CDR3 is TGTGCCAGCAGTTTAGACGGGAGGATAACTAACTATGGCTACACCTTC.

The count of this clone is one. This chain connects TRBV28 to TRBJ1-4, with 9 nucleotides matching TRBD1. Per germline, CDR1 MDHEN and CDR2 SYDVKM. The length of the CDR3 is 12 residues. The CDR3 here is CAIQGAREKLFF. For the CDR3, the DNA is TGTGCTATACAGGGGGCCAGGGAAAAACTGTTTTTT.

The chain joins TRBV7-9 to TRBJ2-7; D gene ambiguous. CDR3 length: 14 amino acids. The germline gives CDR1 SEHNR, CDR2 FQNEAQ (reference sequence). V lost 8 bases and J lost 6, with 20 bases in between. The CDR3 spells CASDSSGVPLEQYF. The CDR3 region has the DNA TGTGCCAGCGATTCGTCGGGTGTCCCACTCGAGCAGTACTTC.

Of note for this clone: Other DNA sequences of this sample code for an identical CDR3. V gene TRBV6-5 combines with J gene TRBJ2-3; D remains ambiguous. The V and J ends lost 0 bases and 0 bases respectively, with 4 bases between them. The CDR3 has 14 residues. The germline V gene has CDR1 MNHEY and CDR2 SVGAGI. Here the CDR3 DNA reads TGTGCCAGCAGTTACTCCTCTAGCACAGATACGCAGTATTTT. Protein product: CASSYSSSTDTQYF.

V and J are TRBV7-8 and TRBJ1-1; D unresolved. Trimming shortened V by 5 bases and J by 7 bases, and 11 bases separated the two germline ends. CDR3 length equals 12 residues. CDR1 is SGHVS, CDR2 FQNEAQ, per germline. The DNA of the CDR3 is TGTGCCAGCAGCCAACCCCGGGGTGAAGCTTTCTTT. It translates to CASSQPRGEAFF. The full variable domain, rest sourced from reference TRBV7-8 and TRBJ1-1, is GAGVSQSPRYKVAKRGQDVALRCDPISGHVSLFWYQQALGQGPEFLTYFQNEAQLDKSGLPSDRFFAERPEGSVSTLKIQRTQQEDSAVYLCASSQPRGEAFFGQGTRLTVV.

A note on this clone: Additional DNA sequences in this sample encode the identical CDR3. CDR3 sequence reads: CASSLVGDQETQYF. The CDR3 DNA reads as TGCGCCAGCAGCTTGGTAGGAGACCAAGAGACCCAGTACTTC. V and J are TRBV5-1 and TRBJ2-5; no firm D call. CDR1 is SGHRS and CDR2 is YFSETQ in the germline V gene. CDR3 length: 14 residues. V was clipped by 0 bases and J by 0 bases, with 6 bases between them.

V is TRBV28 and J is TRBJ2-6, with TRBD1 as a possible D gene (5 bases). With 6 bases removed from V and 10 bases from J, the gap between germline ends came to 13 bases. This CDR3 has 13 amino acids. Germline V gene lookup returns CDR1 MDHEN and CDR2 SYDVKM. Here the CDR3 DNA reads TGTGCCAGCAGGAGGCCAGGGAAAAACGTCCTGACTTTC. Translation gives CASRRPGKNVLTF.

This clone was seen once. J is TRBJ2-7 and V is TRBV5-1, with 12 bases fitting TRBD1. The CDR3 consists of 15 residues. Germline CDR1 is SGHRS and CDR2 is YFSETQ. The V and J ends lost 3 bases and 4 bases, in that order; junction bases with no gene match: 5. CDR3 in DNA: TGCGCCAGCAGCTGCCGGGACAGGGGGCCTTACGAGCAGTACTTC. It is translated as CASSCRDRGPYEQYF.

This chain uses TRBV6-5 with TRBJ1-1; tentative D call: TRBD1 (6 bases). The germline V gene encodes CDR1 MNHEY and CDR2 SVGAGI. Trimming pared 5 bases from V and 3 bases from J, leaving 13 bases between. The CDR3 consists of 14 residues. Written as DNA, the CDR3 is TGTGCCAGCAGTCAATTACAGGGTTACACTGAAGCTTTCTTT. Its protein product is CASSQLQGYTEAFF.

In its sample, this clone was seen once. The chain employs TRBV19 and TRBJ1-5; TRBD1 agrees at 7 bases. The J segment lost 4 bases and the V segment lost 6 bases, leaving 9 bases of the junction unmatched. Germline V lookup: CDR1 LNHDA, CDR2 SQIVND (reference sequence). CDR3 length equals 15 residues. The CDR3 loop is CASSQDRSENQPQHF. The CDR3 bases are TGTGCCAGTAGCCAGGACAGGAGCGAAAATCAGCCCCAGCATTTT.